This entry features one T cell receptor (beta chain) sequence. Germline-derived CDR1 and CDR2 are MNHEY and SMNVEV (reference sequence). The CDR3 extends over 13 amino acids. Trimming left V 5 bases short and J 7 bases short, with 9 bases between. This record belongs to a study of blood T cell repertoires in COVID-19. On the study more broadly: T cells, B-cell-depleted T cells, or PBMCs provided the cDNA or gDNA that served as material.

As handled by the study authors: The assay estimated nucleated cells by amplifying reference gene primers. Data came from immunoSEQ multiplex PCR; TCRdb stores just in-frame clones and leaves some out. D and trimming were read from the DNA, whereas the V and J calls and clone size are those reported in that table. The repertoire consists of 200,000 to 250,000 clones, with roughly 80% occurring once and the leading ten covering less than 3.5%. The sample was peripheral blood. The chain employs TRBV27 and TRBJ1-6; D not resolved. The source is a woman under 30 with acute or convalescent COVID-19. The CDR3 DNA reads TGTGCCAGCAGTCCCCGTGCGAATTCACCCCTCCACTTT. Translating it yields CASSPRANSPLHF.